This T cell receptor (beta chain) stems from a study of cytomegalovirus exposure and HLA in healthy donors. Study-level findings and limits: An analysis done earlier found most TCR beta V segments productive about 87% or about 30% of the time.

A note on this clone: Its antigen is not identified.

The CDR3 runs 16 residues. Germline V lookup: CDR1 MRHNA, CDR2 SNTAGT. Trimming removed 2 bases from V and 4 bases from J; junction bases left unmatched: 9. PCR primers comprised 60 Vbeta and 13 Jbeta primers. The assay was immunoSEQ multiplex PCR, and TCRdb's table has in-frame clones only and misses some. In the table there are some 120,000 clones, 65% to 80% of which are singletons. The chain employs TRBV6-4 and TRBJ2-3, with TRBD2 matching 7 bases. This TCR derives from a young man in good health and CMV-seronegative. Material for sequencing was PBMCs. The CDR3 coding sequence is TGTGCCAGCAGTGACGCGACTCGCGGGGGTGCAGATACGCAGTATTTT. Translation: CASSDATRGGADTQYF.